This T cell receptor beta chain comes out of a study of regulatory T cells in long-lasting Graves disease. For TCR beta, libraries came from iRepertoire HTBI primers and Arm-PCR of CDR3 regions. TCRdb reprocessed the multiplex PCR reads via MiXCR and lists one record per CDR3 protein. The sample lists around 500,000 distinct CDR3 sequences, approximately 16% occurring once. As for time point: newly diagnosed GD, antithyroid drugs for less than 3 months. There was RNA extracted from PBMCs, and the TCR library was made from it. From an endocrinology department in Xi'an, China, came the patients. This clonotype showed up just once. The data were also submitted as part of a second study, on T cells in Graves' hyperthyroidism and ophthalmopathy. As reported in that work: Thyroid ultrasound, orbital computed tomography, clinical symptoms, and serum thyroxine and TRAb underpinned diagnoses. Model output signaled ophthalmopathy a median 6.5 months ahead of onset.

The clonotype originates from a woman aged 35-65 years with Graves disease. The material sequenced was peripheral blood mononuclear cells (PBMCs), taken at new diagnosis, from a patient treated with antithyroid drugs.

The CDR3 coding sequence is TGTGCCAGCAGTTCACTAGCGGGGAACAATGAGCAGTTCTTC. Translating it yields CASSSLAGNNEQFF. The chain uses TRBV12-3 or TRBV12-4 and TRBJ2-1; 10 nucleotides match TRBD2. This CDR3 region has 14 residues. J gave up 5 bases and V 4 bases, and 2 bases lay outside the gene matches.